This T cell receptor beta chain originates from a study of cytomegalovirus exposure and HLA in healthy donors. V shed 3 bases, J shed 17 bases, and the junction held 5 bases outside the gene matches. Germline V gene lookup returns CDR1 SGHNT and CDR2 YYREEE (reference sequence). This CDR3 spans 11 amino acids. Every donor was a healthy person donating bone marrow. The PCR ran on 60 Vbeta and 13 Jbeta primers. Profiled with immunoSEQ multiplex PCR; TCRdb holds only in-frame clones, not every one. The data contain roughly 140,000 clones, about three quarters of them singletons. The rearrangement links TRBV5-4 to TRBJ2-2; 9 positions match TRBD1. The sequenced sample consisted of PBMCs. The source of this sequence is a man between 18 and 35 years old in good health and CMV-seronegative. CDR3 sequence (DNA): TGTGCCAGCAGCTCGGGGGACAGGGTTTTTTTT. It translates to CASSSGDRVFF.